These T cell receptor beta chains were read from a single sample in a study of early T cells in non-severe SARS-CoV-2 infection. From the 5' RACE reads, TCRdb called clonotypes with MiXCR, one entry per CDR3 protein. This table holds about 52,000 distinct CDR3 sequences, around 10% found once. The sample comprised whole blood. All receptors come from an adult who was a healthcare worker with PCR-confirmed SARS-CoV-2 infection or an uninfected control (not recorded which). CDR3s include the opening cysteine and the closing phenylalanine or tryptophan. Each record gives: V gene, J gene, clone size, D gene, CDR3 DNA, CDR3 protein. The D gene is left open where the match is weak. Clone size is given for some rows only: seen once, a few or many times, or a class if the clone is expanded.

TRBV7-9,TRBJ2-5,few,.,TGTGCCAGCAGCCGCGTGGCAGGAGGGGGGCAAGAGACCCAGTACTTC,CASSRVAGGGQETQYF
TRBV6-6,TRBJ2-1,many,TRBD2,TGTGCCAGCAGTTCCTCATTGGGAAGCGGGAATTACAATGAGCAGTTCTTC,CASSSSLGSGNYNEQFF
TRBV27,TRBJ1-5,many,.,TGTGCCAGCAGTCGGGGCGGTGGGGGGGATAGGCGGCATCAGCCCCAGCATTTT,CASSRGGGGDRRHQPQHF
TRBV7-2,TRBJ2-7,few,.,TGTGCCAGCAGCTTAGAGGGCCAAGCGTCCTACGAGCAGTACTTC,CASSLEGQASYEQYF
TRBV5-1,TRBJ2-7,.,.,TGCGCCAGCAGCTTGGCCCAGGGGGGCTACGAGCAGTACTTC,CASSLAQGGYEQYF
TRBV2,TRBJ2-1,few,TRBD2,TGTGCCAGCAGTGAAGGGGGACTAGCGGGGGCCAATGAGCAGTTCTTC,CASSEGGLAGANEQFF
TRBV18,TRBJ2-7,.,TRBD2,TGTGCCAGCTCACGGCTAGCGGATGGGTACGAGCAGTACTTC,CASSRLADGYEQYF
TRBV6-2/TRBV6-3,TRBJ1-1,few,.,TGTGCCAGCAGTTACGGAGGGGACACTGAAGCTTTCTTT,CASSYGGDTEAFF
TRBV7-6,TRBJ2-2,.,TRBD2,TGTGCCAGCAGCTTAGAACCGATGGGGCTAGCGGTGAACACCGGGGAGCTGTTTTTT,CASSLEPMGLAVNTGELFF
TRBV6-5,TRBJ1-4,few,TRBD1,TGTGCCAGCAGTTACTCGAGTCAGGGGGATGAAAAACTGTTTTTT,CASSYSSQGDEKLFF
TRBV15,TRBJ2-1,many,.,TGTGCCACCAGCAGAGACCGACTCCGGATTGGTGAGCAGTTCTTC,CATSRDRLRIGEQFF
TRBV12-3/TRBV12-4,TRBJ1-4,many,.,TGTGCCACGAGAGTCAATGAGGAAAAACTGTTTTTT,CATRVNEEKLFF
TRBV5-4,TRBJ2-5,many,TRBD2,TGTGCCAGCAGCATCGGGGGGGCCCGGGTGGAGACCCAGTACTTC,CASSIGGARVETQYF
TRBV19,TRBJ1-4,.,TRBD1,TGTGCCAGTAGTATGGTGGCCCGGGACAGTGAAAAACTGTTTTTT,CASSMVARDSEKLFF
TRBV6-5,TRBJ1-2,.,.,TGTGCCAGCAGACGGACAGTGAGCTATGGCTACACCTTC,CASRRTVSYGYTF
TRBV4-3,TRBJ2-7,few,.,TGCGCCAGCAGCCAAGAGACCCCCGGCGAGCAGTACTTC,CASSQETPGEQYF
TRBV23-1,TRBJ1-6,many,.,TGCGCCAGCACGGGAAAGAAGGGACGCCCCCTTTCACCCCTCCACTTT,CASTGKKGRPLSPLHF
TRBV28,TRBJ2-4,.,.,TGTGCCAGCATTGGGGGGGACAGGGCCAAAAACATTCAGTACTTC,CASIGGDRAKNIQYF
TRBV11-2,TRBJ2-1,many,TRBD1,TGTGCCAGCAGCTTGGGGACAGGGGGCAATGAGCAGTTCTTC,CASSLGTGGNEQFF
TRBV20-1,TRBJ2-1,few,TRBD2,TGCAGTGCGACAGCCATTAGCGGGATCAATGAGCAGTTCTTC,CSATAISGINEQFF
TRBV27,TRBJ2-7,.,.,TGTGCCAGCAAGACAGGCTCCTACGAGCAGTACTTC,CASKTGSYEQYF
TRBV20-1,TRBJ2-7,many,.,TGCAGTGCTAGAGAGGTCAAGGGGGAATGGTACGAGCAGTACTTC,CSAREVKGEWYEQYF
TRBV29-1,TRBJ1-1,few,.,TGCAGCGCTATAACAGGGTTCACTGAAGCTTTCTTT,CSAITGFTEAFF
TRBV12-3/TRBV12-4,TRBJ1-2,many,.,TGTGCCAGCAGTCCCACCTTAGGACTTAACTATGGCTACACCTTC,CASSPTLGLNYGYTF
TRBV11-1,TRBJ2-4,.,.,TGTGCCAGCAGTCGTGCGGGAATCGCCAAAAACATTCAGTACTTC,CASSRAGIAKNIQYF
TRBV28,TRBJ1-5,few,.,TGTGCCAGCAGTCCCGGGACTTACAATCAGCCCCAGCATTTT,CASSPGTYNQPQHF
TRBV7-3,TRBJ1-1,.,.,TGTGCCAGCAGCTTAACGTCACGCACTGAAGCTTTCTTT,CASSLTSRTEAFF
TRBV4-3,TRBJ2-6,many,.,TGCGCCAGCAGCCACAGGGAGGCCAACGTCCTGACTTTC,CASSHREANVLTF
TRBV6-2/TRBV6-3,TRBJ2-1,.,.,TGTGCCAGCAGCCCCCCGACGCATGAGCAGTTCTTC,CASSPPTHEQFF
TRBV20-1,TRBJ2-5,.,.,TGCAGTGCTCCGGTGGAGACCCAGTACTTC,CSAPVETQYF
TRBV11-2,TRBJ1-1,few,.,TGTGCCATTAATAAGGGGTCCACCATGAACACTGAAGCTTTCTTT,CAINKGSTMNTEAFF
TRBV6-2/TRBV6-3,TRBJ1-2,many,.,TGTGCCAGCAGGCTGGGGCAGAACTATGGCTACACCTTC,CASRLGQNYGYTF
TRBV9,TRBJ2-7,few,.,TGTGCCAGCAGCGTAGGTTTCTTGGGGCAGGACGAGCAGTACTTC,CASSVGFLGQDEQYF
TRBV29-1,TRBJ2-5,.,.,TGCAGCGTTGAGACGGGATTAGCCACCCAGTACTTC,CSVETGLATQYF
TRBV20-1,TRBJ2-3,few,TRBD2,TGCAGTGCTACTTACGGGACTAGCGATACGCAGTATTTT,CSATYGTSDTQYF
TRBV19,TRBJ2-3,.,.,TGTGCCAGTAGTCGGAACACAGATACGCAGTATTTT,CASSRNTDTQYF
TRBV28,TRBJ1-1,few,TRBD1,TGTGCCAGCAGTGAAAGGGACAGAGGGATAGACACTGAAGCTTTCTTT,CASSERDRGIDTEAFF
TRBV2,TRBJ1-5,few,TRBD1,TGTGCCAGCAAGGACAGGGGCAATCAGCCCCAGCATTTT,CASKDRGNQPQHF
TRBV11-2,TRBJ2-7,many,.,TGTGCCAGCAGCTTAGTTCGGACAGTCCACGAGCAGTACTTC,CASSLVRTVHEQYF
TRBV15,TRBJ1-1,many,.,TGTGCCACCAGCAGAGCTAAAGTCCTAGGTGGGGGAGTCGCTGAAGCTTTCTTT,CATSRAKVLGGGVAEAFF
TRBV9,TRBJ2-5,many,.,TGTGCCAGCAGCGTGGACCAGGGAGCAAAAGAGACCCAGTACTTC,CASSVDQGAKETQYF
TRBV29-1,TRBJ1-2,.,.,TGCAGCGTTGAGCGCCAGGGGAGGTATGGCTACACCTTC,CSVERQGRYGYTF
TRBV5-4,TRBJ2-5,few,.,TGTGCCAGCAGCATGGACATCCAAGAGACCCAGTACTTC,CASSMDIQETQYF
TRBV5-1,TRBJ2-7,few,.,TGCGCCAGCAGCCCCGCAGGGAGCTCCTACGAGCAGTACTTC,CASSPAGSSYEQYF
TRBV18,TRBJ2-3,.,TRBD1,TGTGCCAGCTCACCACCCCGGACAGGGGGACCCGAATATACGCAGTATTTT,CASSPPRTGGPEYTQYF
TRBV9,TRBJ2-3,few,TRBD2,TGTGCCAGCGACGGGGGGGCCTTAACTAGCACAGATACGCAGTATTTT,CASDGGALTSTDTQYF